The 13 T cell receptor beta chains reported below all come from one sample, sequenced in a study of T cells in Graves' hyperthyroidism and ophthalmopathy. The TCR beta CDR3 regions underwent amplification using RNA transcripts as the source. During a first-round RT-PCR of the TCR CDR3, the HTBI primer set was used. MiXCR, applied by TCRdb to the multiplex PCR reads, yields one record per CDR3 protein. The sample contains some 300,000 distinct CDR3 sequences, approximately 13% of which appear only once. Input material: blood. Receptor source: a woman in her 40s with Graves' hyperthyroidism.

This clonotype was detected ten times or more. The rearrangement joins TRBV2 to TRBJ2-1, with TRBD1 identical over 10 bases. The CDR3 loop spans 15 amino acids. The V gene's germline CDR1 is SNHLY and CDR2 FYNNEI. After removal of 7 bases from V and 4 bases from J, the junction contained 7 bases not matched to a gene. In DNA, the CDR3 is TGTGCCAGCACTATAAGGACAGGGGGTTACAATGAGCAGTTCTTC. It encodes CASTIRTGGYNEQFF.

This clonotype came up many times. In DNA, the CDR3 is TGTGCCAGCAGTGAAAGGAGACCGGGCACAGATACGCAGTATTTT. Amino acids: CASSERRPGTDTQYF. V gene TRBV2 combines with J gene TRBJ2-3; D is uncertain. The germline gives CDR1 SNHLY, CDR2 FYNNEI. V was cut by 2 bases and J by 1 base, with 10 bases left in between. CDR3 length: 15 amino acids.

This clonotype was observed many times. The rearrangement joins TRBV7-9 to TRBJ1-1, with D perhaps TRBD1 (5 bases). Germline CDR1 is SEHNR and CDR2 is FQNEAQ (reference sequence). V gave up 3 bases and J gave up 1 base, with 12 bases separating them. This CDR3 contains 15 residues. The CDR3 spells CASSFYLDRNTEAFF. The CDR3 DNA sequence: TGTGCCAGCAGCTTTTACCTCGACAGGAACACTGAAGCTTTCTTT.

This clonotype was seen at least ten times. CDR3 in DNA: TGCAGTGCTATAGCGGCGACAGGAGTAATGAACACTGAAGCTTTCTTT. Translation gives CSAIAATGVMNTEAFF. The V and J genes are TRBV20-1 and TRBJ1-1; D possibly corresponds to TRBD1 (6 bases). Germline values: CDR1 DFQATT, CDR2 SNEGSKA (reference sequence). The CDR3 spans 16 residues. V lost 4 bases, J lost 0 bases, and 18 bases lay in between.

Ten or more counts support this clonotype. This rearrangement joins TRBV12-3 or TRBV12-4 to TRBJ2-7, with 9 bases lining up with TRBD2. This CDR3 spans 15 amino acids. Trimming removed 6 bases from V and 0 bases from J; junction bases left unmatched: 6. Here the CDR3 reads CASRRSGGSSYEQYF. In nucleotides, the CDR3 is TGTGCCAGCAGGCGGAGCGGGGGGAGCTCCTACGAGCAGTACTTC.

This clonotype was detected ten times or more. This rearrangement joins TRBV13 to TRBJ2-4; possible D gene TRBD1, 5 bases. Germline assignment: CDR1 PRHDT and CDR2 FYEKMQ (reference sequence). The CDR3 contains 13 residues. V shed 2 bases and J shed 8 bases, with 10 bases lying between them. The CDR3 nucleotides read TGTGCCAGCAGCTTAACAGGTGTAGACATTCAGTACTTC. Its translation is CASSLTGVDIQYF.

This clonotype was counted ten times or more. V is TRBV7-2 and J is TRBJ1-2, with D possibly being TRBD1 (6 bases). Germline-derived CDR1 and CDR2 are SGHTA and FQGNSA. The germline V and J ends were trimmed by 0 bases and 6 bases, with 11 bases remaining between them. The CDR3 totals 14 residues. The CDR3 reads CASSLAAGADGYTF. The CDR3 bases are TGTGCCAGCAGCTTAGCCGCGGGGGCCGATGGCTACACCTTC.

This clonotype was found many times. The chain has TRBV19 and TRBJ1-1; 8 nucleotides align to TRBD1. Germline CDR1 LNHDA, CDR2 SQIVND (reference sequence). The CDR3 loop spans 20 amino acids. Trimming removed 3 bases from V and 0 bases from J; junction bases left unmatched: 18. CDR3 sequence: CASSIDRGELSLGMNTEAFF. In DNA form, the CDR3 reads TGTGCCAGTAGTATCGACAGGGGAGAACTAAGTTTGGGCATGAACACTGAAGCTTTCTTT.

This chain uses TRBV7-2 with TRBJ2-1; D call uncertain. V was trimmed by 1 base and J by 6 bases, leaving 10 bases between them. The CDR3 spans 14 residues. Per the germline V gene, CDR1 is SGHTA and CDR2 is FQGNSA. The CDR3 protein is CASSLDRRSNEQFF. CDR3 nucleotides: TGTGCCAGCAGCTTAGACCGGAGATCCAATGAGCAGTTCTTC.

This clonotype has at least ten counts. This sequence joins TRBV10-3 and TRBJ1-2, with a weak D call TRBD1 (6 bases). V was pared by 6 bases and J by 3 bases, with 20 bases between. From germline, CDR1 is ENHRY and CDR2 SYGVKD. This CDR3 is 16 amino acids long. The CDR3 DNA reads TGTGCCATCAGGGTCCCTCCTCAACAGGGATACTATGGCTACACCTTC. Its protein product is CAIRVPPQQGYYGYTF.

This clonotype occurred many times. The chain carries TRBV28 and TRBJ1-3; D is possibly TRBD1 (5 bases). V was cut by 4 bases and J by 7 bases, with 11 bases left in between. This CDR3 region has 13 residues. Per germline, CDR1 MDHEN and CDR2 SYDVKM. Here the CDR3 reads CASSSGPGNTIYF. CDR3 in DNA: TGTGCCAGCAGTTCGGGGCCGGGGAACACCATATATTTT.

This clonotype has a count of ten or more. The chain links TRBV2 to TRBJ1-5, with 8 bases identical to TRBD1. Germline CDR1 reads SNHLY; CDR2 reads FYNNEI. The trim removed 8 bases at V and 6 bases at J, leaving 3 bases unmatched. This CDR3 region has 12 residues. CDR3 bases: TGTGCCAGCGGGGGGACAGGTCAGCCCCAGCATTTT. Its translation is CASGGTGQPQHF.

This chain connects TRBV5-1 to TRBJ1-4, with D possibly being TRBD1 (5 bases). The CDR3 totals 15 residues. CDR1 and CDR2 (germline): SGHRS, YFSETQ. V lost 3 bases and J 5 bases, leaving 14 bases between the germline ends. CDR3 coding DNA: TGCGCCAGCAGCTCTCAGGGAAACCAGAATGAAAAACTGTTTTTT. This translates into CASSSQGNQNEKLFF.